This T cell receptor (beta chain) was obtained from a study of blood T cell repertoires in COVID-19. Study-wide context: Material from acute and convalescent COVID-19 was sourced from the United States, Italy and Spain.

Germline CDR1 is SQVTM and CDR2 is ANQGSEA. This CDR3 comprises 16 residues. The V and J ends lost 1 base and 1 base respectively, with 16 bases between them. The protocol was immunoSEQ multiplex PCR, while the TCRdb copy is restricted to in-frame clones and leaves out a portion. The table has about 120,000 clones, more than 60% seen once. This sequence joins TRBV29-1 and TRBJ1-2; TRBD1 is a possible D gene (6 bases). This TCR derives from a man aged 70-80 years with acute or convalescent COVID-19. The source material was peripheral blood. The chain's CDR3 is CSVEGRDTRLNYGYTF. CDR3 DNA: TGCAGCGTTGAAGGCCGGGACACCCGACTTAACTATGGCTACACCTTC. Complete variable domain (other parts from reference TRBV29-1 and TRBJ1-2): SAVISQKPSRDICQRGTSLTIQCQVDSQVTMMFWYRQQPGQSLTLIATANQGSEATYESGFVIDKFPISRPNLTFSTLTVSNMSPEDSSIYLCSVEGRDTRLNYGYTFGSGTRLTVV.